This note documents a single T cell receptor beta chain sequence. What it recognizes is unknown. This record comes from a study of T cell responses to AZD1222 COVID-19 vaccine. Findings and limits, study-wide: Every sample of the repertoires postdated the peak T cell response. Two AZD1222 doses significantly raised spike-specific TCR breadth and depth over controls.

TCRdb's copy holds only in-frame clones and misses some; the assay was immunoSEQ multiplex PCR. The table records approximately 70,000 clones, roughly four fifths of them present only once. Sequencing was performed on peripheral blood, taken on day 0 of AZD1222 vaccination. The receptor's source is an adult in good health.

The CDR3 DNA reads as TGCAGCGGGGGTGGGCATACGGCCACTGAAGCTTTCTTT. Translated: CSGGGHTATEAFF. This rearrangement joins TRBV29-1 to TRBJ1-1; D is uncertain. Germline loops: CDR1 SQVTM, CDR2 ANQGSEA. V lost 7 bases to trimming and J lost 4 bases, with 16 bases between them. The CDR3 is 13 residues long.